The clone carrying this T cell receptor beta chain was seen a few times. The antigen is unknown. Measured with immunoSEQ multiplex PCR; TCRdb has only the in-frame clones, and not every one. The table shows 300,000 to 400,000 clones, with roughly nine tenths occurring only once. The sample belongs to a study of Ad26.COV2.S vaccination and SARS-CoV-2 variants. Whole-study context: It was the COV1001 Ad26.COV2.S trial arm that included the donor.

The treatment: some 20 received Ad26.COV2.S at low or high dose, single or two shots; 5 received placebo; per-sample allocation not given. Sampling was performed 63 days after the first vaccine or placebo injection. Donor was an adult aged 18-55 years in Boston. The administered vaccine (an Ad26 vector) expressed Wuhan-strain SARS-CoV-2 spike. From germline, CDR1 is MNHEY and CDR2 SMNVEV (reference sequence). Trimming took 5 bases from V and 4 from J; bases not matched to a gene: 3. This CDR3 has 15 amino acids. Study-level findings and limits: With respect to non-spike TCR breadth, vaccine and placebo recipients were similar.

The material was peripheral blood, obtained in a trial of Ad26.COV2.S vaccine versus placebo. V and J are TRBV27 and TRBJ2-2; 11 bases match TRBD1. This TCR was recovered from a person aged 18-65 years who received the Ad26.COV2.S COVID-19 vaccine or a placebo. In nucleotides, the CDR3 is TGTGCCAGCAGTCCCGGGACAGGGGGCACCGGGGAGCTGTTTTTT. This translates into CASSPGTGGTGELFF.